This T cell receptor (beta chain) was sequenced in a study of CD8+ T cells in alopecia areata (dated by TCRdb to the late 2010s). For the wider study: Treated patients were enrolled in an open-label pilot trial of oral tofacitinib, 5 to 10 mg twice daily, for moderate-to-severe alopecia areata. Tofacitinib was administered for 6 to 18 months, and 6 months of follow-up off drug were then conducted to assess delayed response and recurrence. For the treated patients, the SALT score, which quantifies what percentage of scalp surface area is affected, served as the measure of disease severity. In both human patients and the C3H/HeJ mouse model, the study applied high-throughput TCRbeta sequencing to look at T cell clonal expansion in alopecia areata. In humans, TCRbeta sequencing was performed on scalp tissue and on sorted CD4+ and CD8+ peripheral blood T cells from healthy controls and from patients with patchy or totalis/universalis alopecia areata. Tofacitinib-treated patients had biopsies at baseline and at 4 and 24 weeks of treatment, with a later scalp biopsy in several patients. Scalp clonality was compared among normal scalp (n=4), patchy alopecia areata scalp (n=8), and alopecia totalis/universalis scalp (n=8). RNA came from the PAXgene miRNA kit for fixed scalp, the miRNeasy kit for PBMCs, and the RNeasy kit for mouse skin. immunoSEQ multiplex PCR using 35 Vbeta forward primers and 13 Jbeta reverse primers was used to amplify TCRbeta CDR3 regions. The full study reports these points: Because the treated cohort was small and had just a single nonresponder, larger studies are needed to establish links between baseline CD8+ expansion and response. Unlike mouse skin, where gammadelta T cells dominate, normal human skin contains resident alphabeta T cells that get sequenced too, which complicates analysis of the scalp TCR repertoire. Many expanded lesional clones were found to persist in scalp and blood during tofacitinib treatment, and relapse after treatment cessation may be partly explained by this persistence. Lesional scalp, especially in alopecia totalis/universalis, showed higher clonality and more expanded CD8+ clones than normal scalp, suggesting antigenic drive. Tofacitinib significantly lowered scalp clonality and the number of expanded CD8+ clones among the top 100 scalp clones. Shared TCR sequences between patients were less evident than in mice, which may be partly attributable to HLA diversity in the patient population.

The meaning of the sample's time point label: around 24 weeks on oral tofacitinib. The treatment or condition label of this sample denotes: oral pan-JAK inhibitor, 5-10 mg twice daily. From alopecia areata patients, peripheral blood was collected along with lesional scalp punch biopsies. PBMCs were isolated by density centrifugation and stained for CD3, CD4 and CD8, and CD4+ and CD8+ T cells were sorted on a FACSAria. This clone was seen more than once but under ten times. Its antigen is currently not known. No clone much larger than this one lies a single base away; base qualities are absent. Taken from cysteine to phenylalanine, the CDR3 has 14 residues. This entry keeps only the CDR3 DNA: 42 bases, framed from base 1. CDR1 SGDLS and CDR2 YYNGEE were looked up in the germline V gene. V and J are trimmed by 0 bases and 7 bases, and the gene matches miss 3 bases of the junction. Libraries came from the immunoSEQ multiplex PCR assay. RNA was extracted from all samples and reverse transcribed into cDNA, which served as template for TCR sequencing. SuperScript III was used for first-strand cDNA synthesis, primed with a 2:1 mix of oligo-dT and random hexamers. Amplification bias was assessed with a synthetic immune receptor repertoire, and residual bias was removed computationally. Per the original workflow: Raw reads were preprocessed to remove errors, and CDR3 was defined by IMGT conventions from the conserved cysteine to phenylalanine. To get clonality, Shannon entropy was normalized by log2 of the number of productive unique TCRs and the result was subtracted from 1. Whether scalp clones were CD4 or CD8 was inferred by matching scalp TCRbeta sequences against CD4 and CD8 repertoires sorted from blood. The table comes from immuneACCESS by way of TCRdb, which keeps in-frame sequences with V and J called. Part of the clones is missing from these tables; in studies checked, under half for an unresolved V gene and the rest for unknown reasons. V and J calls and clone size come straight from that table; D and trimming were deduced from the DNA. Within this sample are roughly 180,000 clones, with about 55% of them counted one time only. Under 14% of the sample rests with the top ten.

The source is a human donor with alopecia areata. The sequencing used CD8+ T cells sorted from blood, collected at week 24, from a patient treated with tofacitinib. The chain is encoded by TRBV9 joined to TRBJ2-2; 7 central nucleotides agree with TRBD1. This receptor carries the CDR3 CASSVGGGIGELFF. The DNA reads TGTGCCAGCAGCGTAGGAGGGGGCATCGGGGAGCTGTTTTTT.